This T cell receptor beta chain was retrieved from a study of CD8+CD57+ T cells in acquired aplastic anemia. CDR1 is SNHLY and CDR2 is FYNNEI in the germline V gene. V shed 6 bases and J shed 4 bases, with 16 bases lying between them. The CDR3 has 14 amino acids. It was genomic DNA that served as the template for profiling TCR beta VDJ and CDR3. TCRdb re-derived calls from the reads in MiXCR, one entry per CDR3 protein. The sample includes about 180,000 distinct CDR3 sequences, nearly 50% of them seen just once. With respect to this clonotype: The antigen is undetermined.

All sequencing subjects had displayed CD8+CD57+ cell expansion on flow cytometry. Points from the study as a whole: Researchers report that fewer than 35 CD8+ CDR3 sequences appeared in both patients and controls.

The sample comprised sorted CD4+, CD8+, or CD8+CD57+ T cells (not recorded which) from PBMCs. The clonotype originates from a human donor with aplastic anemia. The chain carries TRBV2 and TRBJ2-7; TRBD2 is a possible D gene (5 bases). The chain's CDR3 is CASRVQRVEYEQYF. The CDR3 nucleotides read TGTGCCAGCAGGGTCCAGAGGGTGGAATACGAGCAGTACTTC. The entire variable domain, with the rest obtained from reference TRBV2 and TRBJ2-7, is as follows: EPEVTQTPSHQVTQMGQEVILRCVPISNHLYFYWYRQILGQKVEFLVSFYNNEISEKSEIFDDQFSVERPDGSNFTLKIRSTKLEDSAMYFCASRVQRVEYEQYFGPGTRLTVT.